This T cell receptor beta chain was sequenced during a study of beta chain features in type 1 diabetes. Findings of the study overall: Within the patient group, naive, central memory and Treg TCRB repertoires appeared more similar to each other than within healthy donors. Shortening that was moderate but significant affected the TCRB CDR3s of Type 1 diabetes patients in all four CD4+ subsets.

Germline V gene data show CDR1 as MDHEN and CDR2 as SYDVKM. Trimming removed 8 bases at V and 4 bases at J, with 14 bases between. The CDR3 loop spans 13 amino acids. In all sorted populations, purity surpassed 95%. As concerns this clone: No antigen is known for it.

Reverse transcription of all isolated RNA meant that expressed TCRB transcripts were sequenced. Assay used: immunoSEQ multiplex PCR; TCRdb lists only in-frame clones, some missing. The repertoire consists of around 190,000 clones, with 13% occurring once and the leading ten covering 0.6% to 0.8%. The source is a woman in her late teens or twenties in good health. This sequence joins TRBV28 and TRBJ1-2; a possible D gene is TRBD1 (6 bases). The sample was central memory CD4+ T cells from blood. This CDR3 is CASASRGVYGYTF. The CDR3 bases are TGTGCCAGCGCTTCCAGGGGAGTCTATGGCTACACCTTC.